This T cell receptor (beta chain) was recovered during a study of regulatory T cells in long-lasting Graves disease. About the study: Persistence in Graves' disease required over 5 years of antithyroid drugs plus positive TSH receptor antibodies.

Documented time point: persistent/refractory GD, antithyroid drugs over 5 years with positive TRAb. The TCR library was made from RNA that had been extracted from PBMCs in TRIzol. Each patient gave 7.5 to 9 milliliters of EDTA-anticoagulated peripheral blood. Deletions cut 5 bases from V and 6 bases from J, with 23 bases between. The CDR3 is 16 residues long. The germline V gene encodes CDR1 MDHEN and CDR2 SYDVKM. CDR3 regions were amplified by Arm-PCR using iRepertoire HTBI primers to build TCR beta libraries. TCRdb fed the multiplex PCR reads into MiXCR, producing one record per CDR3 protein. The sample consists of 350,000 to 500,000 distinct CDR3 sequences, around a fifth of them appearing once.

The sequencing used peripheral blood mononuclear cells (PBMCs), collected when the disease was refractory, from a patient treated with antithyroid drugs. The chain has TRBV28 and TRBJ2-7; D may be TRBD2 (6 bases). This clonotype was obtained from a female donor with Graves disease. DNA of the CDR3: TGTGCCAGCAGTCTCCACGGGCCCGGGACTTCGGGCGAGCAGTACTTC. The encoded protein is CASSLHGPGTSGEQYF.